Listed below are T cell receptor beta chains from one sample, sequenced in a study of blood T cell repertoires in COVID-19. Here immunoSEQ multiplex PCR was the method, and the copy in TCRdb shows in-frame clones only, minus some. In the table there are approximately 260,000 clones, over 80% of which are singletons. The sequencing input was peripheral blood. Receptors were obtained from a man between 60 and 70 years old who had recovered from COVID-19. CDR3s include the opening cysteine and the closing phenylalanine or tryptophan. The D gene is left open where the match is weak. Clone size is given for some rows only: seen once, a few or many times, or a class if the clone is expanded.

clone size: -; J gene: TRBJ2-1; V gene: TRBV10-2; D gene: TRBD2; CDR3 DNA: TGCGCCAGCAGTGACTCCGGGAGGGCCAGGAATGAGCAGTTCTTC; CDR3 protein: CASSDSGRARNEQFF
clone size: -; J gene: TRBJ1-5; V gene: TRBV5-8; D gene: -; CDR3 DNA: TGTGCCAGCAGACGAACAGAACTCCTTGATCAGCCCCAGCATTTT; CDR3 protein: CASRRTELLDQPQHF
clone size: -; J gene: TRBJ2-3; V gene: TRBV7-9; D gene: TRBD2; CDR3 DNA: TGTGCCAGCAGCGGACGGACTAGCGGGAAACCAGATACGCAGTATTTT; CDR3 protein: CASSGRTSGKPDTQYF
clone size: -; J gene: TRBJ2-5; V gene: TRBV7-7; D gene: -; CDR3 DNA: TGTGCCAGCAGCAACGTACAGGGTACTTCGGAGACCCAGTACTTC; CDR3 protein: CASSNVQGTSETQYF
clone size: -; J gene: TRBJ2-1; V gene: TRBV3-1/TRBV3-2; D gene: -; CDR3 DNA: TGTGCCAGCAGCCTTTCCGGACGAGGGAGTGAGCAGTTCTTC; CDR3 protein: CASSLSGRGSEQFF
clone size: -; J gene: TRBJ1-1; V gene: TRBV6-4; D gene: TRBD1; CDR3 DNA: TGTGCTTCCCGCGACAGGGGCGATAGGAACACTGAAGCTTTCTTT; CDR3 protein: CASRDRGDRNTEAFF
clone size: few; J gene: TRBJ2-7; V gene: TRBV7-9; D gene: TRBD1; CDR3 DNA: TGTGCCAGCACGCCTGGGACAGGGCGAGACTACGAGCAGTACTTC; CDR3 protein: CASTPGTGRDYEQYF
clone size: -; J gene: TRBJ2-3; V gene: TRBV6-1; D gene: -; CDR3 DNA: TGTGCCAGCAGTGATTGGGGAGTCGATACGCAGTATTTT; CDR3 protein: CASSDWGVDTQYF
clone size: -; J gene: TRBJ2-1; V gene: TRBV7-8; D gene: TRBD2; CDR3 DNA: TGTGCCAGCAGCGCATCCCTAGCGGGAGTCTCGGCCCACAATGAGCAGTTCTTC; CDR3 protein: CASSASLAGVSAHNEQFF
clone size: -; J gene: TRBJ2-5; V gene: TRBV9; D gene: TRBD2; CDR3 DNA: TGTGCCAGCAGCGCTCCGGGACTAGCGGGTTTGGAGACCCAGTACTTC; CDR3 protein: CASSAPGLAGLETQYF
clone size: -; J gene: TRBJ2-2; V gene: TRBV4-2; D gene: -; CDR3 DNA: TGTGCCAGCAGCCAAGACGGTCGAACCGGGGAGCTGTTTTTT; CDR3 protein: CASSQDGRTGELFF
clone size: -; J gene: TRBJ1-6; V gene: TRBV5-5; D gene: TRBD1; CDR3 DNA: TGTGCCAGCAGCCCTCCGACAGGGGGTAATAATTCACCCCTCCACTTT; CDR3 protein: CASSPPTGGNNSPLHF
clone size: -; J gene: TRBJ2-2; V gene: TRBV7-9; D gene: TRBD2; CDR3 DNA: TGTGCCAGCAGCCGTCGCTGGGGAGGGAGCGAAGTCACCGGGGAGCTGTTTTTT; CDR3 protein: CASSRRWGGSEVTGELFF
clone size: -; J gene: TRBJ1-1; V gene: TRBV9; D gene: -; CDR3 DNA: TGTGCCAGCAGCGTAGCTATCGCTACACAGGGGAACACTGAAGCTTTCTTT; CDR3 protein: CASSVAIATQGNTEAFF
clone size: -; J gene: TRBJ1-2; V gene: TRBV29-1; D gene: TRBD1; CDR3 DNA: TGCAGCGTCGGTGGACAGGGAGGCGGCTACACCTTC; CDR3 protein: CSVGGQGGGYTF
clone size: -; J gene: TRBJ2-5; V gene: TRBV5-1; D gene: -; CDR3 DNA: TGCGCCAGCAGCTTGGTTGGACTACTACAAGAGACCCAGTACTTC; CDR3 protein: CASSLVGLLQETQYF
clone size: -; J gene: TRBJ2-2; V gene: TRBV7-9; D gene: TRBD1; CDR3 DNA: TGTGCCAGCAGCAAATCCAGGGGGCACGGGGAGCTGTTTTTT; CDR3 protein: CASSKSRGHGELFF
clone size: -; J gene: TRBJ2-5; V gene: TRBV9; D gene: TRBD2; CDR3 DNA: TGTGCCAGCAGCGAAACTAGCGGGAGGGTAGGTCAAGCCCAGTACTTC; CDR3 protein: CASSETSGRVGQAQYF
clone size: -; J gene: TRBJ2-7; V gene: TRBV4-1; D gene: TRBD2; CDR3 DNA: TGCGCCAGCAGCCAAGATCGGAGCTCGGGAGGGGAGCAGTACTTC; CDR3 protein: CASSQDRSSGGEQYF
clone size: -; J gene: TRBJ2-7; V gene: TRBV7-2; D gene: TRBD1; CDR3 DNA: TGTGCCAGCAGCTTAGGACAGGGGATCTCCTACGAGCAGTACTTC; CDR3 protein: CASSLGQGISYEQYF
clone size: once; J gene: TRBJ2-3; V gene: TRBV9; D gene: -; CDR3 DNA: TGTGCCAGCAGCGTAGCCAGGGGTTGGAGCACAGATACGCAGTATTTT; CDR3 protein: CASSVARGWSTDTQYF
clone size: -; J gene: TRBJ2-6; V gene: TRBV30; D gene: TRBD1; CDR3 DNA: TGTGCCTGGAGTGTGTTACAGGGGGCCGGGGCCAACGTCCTGACTTTC; CDR3 protein: CAWSVLQGAGANVLTF
clone size: -; J gene: TRBJ1-5; V gene: TRBV3-1/TRBV3-2; D gene: TRBD1; CDR3 DNA: TGTGCCAGCAGCCAAGGTGGGACAGCTAATCAGCCCCAGCATTTT; CDR3 protein: CASSQGGTANQPQHF
clone size: -; J gene: TRBJ2-1; V gene: TRBV10-3; D gene: TRBD2; CDR3 DNA: TGTGCCATCAGTGACTTTCGCGGGACTAGCGGGAGGCAGTTCTTC; CDR3 protein: CAISDFRGTSGRQFF
clone size: -; J gene: TRBJ1-2; V gene: TRBV29-1; D gene: TRBD1; CDR3 DNA: TGCAGCGGGATGGGACAGTATAACTATGGCTACACCTTC; CDR3 protein: CSGMGQYNYGYTF
clone size: -; J gene: TRBJ2-3; V gene: TRBV27; D gene: TRBD2; CDR3 DNA: TGTGCCTCCGGCGAGAGCGGGGGGGCCCGGGATACGCAGTATTTT; CDR3 protein: CASGESGGARDTQYF
clone size: -; J gene: TRBJ1-3; V gene: TRBV29-1; D gene: TRBD1; CDR3 DNA: TGCAGCGTTGAAGATCGACAGGGTTCGTCGGGAAACACCATATATTTT; CDR3 protein: CSVEDRQGSSGNTIYF
clone size: -; J gene: TRBJ1-1; V gene: TRBV5-1; D gene: -; CDR3 DNA: TGCGCCAGCAGCTTGGCCAGGAAGATGGGCACTGAAGCTTTCTTT; CDR3 protein: CASSLARKMGTEAFF
clone size: -; J gene: TRBJ2-1; V gene: TRBV5-1; D gene: -; CDR3 DNA: TGCGCCAGCAGTTGGAGCGGGCCGAATGAGCAGTTCTTC; CDR3 protein: CASSWSGPNEQFF
clone size: -; J gene: TRBJ2-1; V gene: TRBV19; D gene: -; CDR3 DNA: TGTGCCAGTAGTATATTCCTAGCAGGCTACAATGAGCAGTTCTTC; CDR3 protein: CASSIFLAGYNEQFF